The 2 T cell receptor beta chains below come from one sample, sequenced in a study of T cells after yellow fever vaccination. TCRdb fed the 5' RACE reads into MiXCR, producing one record per CDR3 protein. Altogether under 250,000 distinct CDR3 sequences are present, 6.9% being singletons, with the ten largest covering 0.85%. The input for sequencing was CD4+ T cells sorted from PBMCs, taken 15 days after the yellow fever booster vaccination. Source of these receptors: a man younger than 45 who received the YFV17D yellow fever vaccine.

The sample holds many counts of this clonotype. The CDR3 is CASSLGLLAGVETQYF. CDR3 nucleotides: TGTGCCAGCAGTTTAGGCCTACTAGCGGGAGTAGAGACCCAGTACTTC. V is TRBV12-3 or TRBV12-4 and J is TRBJ2-5; TRBD2 matches at 11 bases. The CDR3 sequence is 16 residues long. Trimming at V came to 1 base and at J to 4 bases, leaving 5 bases not matched to a gene.

By proportion, this clonotype is medium-sized. The chain is built from TRBV5-1 and TRBJ2-7; 10 bases map to TRBD2. J lost 7 bases, V lost 2 bases, and 6 bases had no gene match. CDR1 SGHRS and CDR2 YFSETQ come from the germline V gene. The length of the CDR3 is 14 residues. The CDR3 DNA sequence: TGCGCCAGCAGCTTCGGGACTAGCGACAGAGAGCAGTACTTC. As protein: CASSFGTSDREQYF. Looking up the rest from reference TRBV5-1 and TRBJ2-7 gives the full variable domain: KAGVTQTPRYLIKTRGQQVTLSCSPISGHRSVSWYQQTPGQGLQFLFEYFSETQRNKGNFPGRFSGRQFSNSRSEMNVSTLELGDSALYLCASSFGTSDREQYFGPGTRLTVT.